One and the same sample provided the 25 T cell receptor beta chains below, sequenced in a study of cytomegalovirus exposure and HLA in healthy donors (dated by TCRdb to between 2016 and 2019). Library preparation used the immunoSEQ multiplex PCR assay. TCRdb retrieved this table from immuneACCESS and kept in-frame rearrangements only. Not all clones are present; in checked studies, unresolved V genes account for under half, and no reason is known for the remainder. This sample holds 100,000 to 150,000 clones; 85% to 90% were observed only once. The top ten clones comprise over 3% of the sample. The sequencing sample was made of PBMCs. The receptors here all came from a man aged 25-45 years in good health and CMV-seronegative.

About this clone: Mismatch with germline at one junction end may stem from a read error. The chain uses TRBV12-5 and TRBJ1-1; D perhaps matches TRBD1 (5 bases). CDR1 LGHNT and CDR2 FRNRAP come from the germline V gene. The CDR3 sequence is 14 residues long. In DNA, the CDR3 is TGTGCTAGTGGTTTGGACCTTTCTTGGACACCGGAGCATTTT. Translated, it gives CASGLDLSWTPEHF.

The rearrangement joins TRBV19 to TRBJ1-5; D call uncertain. CDR1 and CDR2 from the germline V gene are LNHDA and SQIVND (reference sequence). Trimming shortened V by 5 bases and J by 1 base, and 6 bases separated the two germline ends. The CDR3 runs 13 residues. The CDR3 region is CASSASSNQPQHF. CDR3 nucleotide sequence: TGTGCCAGTAGTGCGTCGAGCAATCAGCCCCAGCATTTT.

The gene calls are TRBV5-1 and TRBJ2-1; TRBD2 matches 11 bases. This CDR3 has 17 amino acids. V shed 4 bases and J 3 bases; nucleotides not matched to a gene: 9. Looked up from germline, CDR1 is SGHRS and CDR2 is YFSETQ. The DNA for the CDR3 is TGCGCCAGCAGCCGCGGGACTAGCGGCAATCTCTACAATGAGCAGTTCTTC. It yields the protein CASSRGTSGNLYNEQFF.

The chain is built from TRBV28 and TRBJ2-3, with TRBD2 identical over 8 bases. The CDR3 has 18 residues. The trim removed 1 base at V and 4 bases at J, leaving 13 bases unmatched. Germline V gene lookup returns CDR1 MDHEN and CDR2 SYDVKM. Here the CDR3 reads CASSLSSGGPAGPDTQYF. The CDR3 DNA reads as TGTGCCAGCAGTTTATCAAGCGGGGGCCCGGCGGGCCCAGATACGCAGTATTTT.

This clone was detected only a few times. This chain links TRBV6-6 with TRBJ1-5; D gene ambiguous. The V end was cut by 10 bases, the J end by 3 bases, with 19 bases between. The CDR3 contains 15 residues. CDR1 and CDR2 (germline): MNHNY, SVGAGI (reference sequence). CDR3 residues: CATGGPGRNNQPQHF. CDR3 bases: TGTGCCACCGGAGGCCCGGGTCGAAACAATCAGCCCCAGCATTTT.

In this sample, this clone turned up a few times. The V call is TRBV5-1, the J call TRBJ1-1; D may be TRBD1 (5 bases). With 2 bases removed from V and 1 base from J, the gap between germline ends came to 18 bases. CDR3 length: 17 amino acids. Germline CDR1 reads SGHRS; CDR2 reads YFSETQ. Written as DNA, the CDR3 is TGCGCCAGCAGCTTTACAAACTTAGTAGGGGCGAACACTGAAGCTTTCTTT. It is translated as CASSFTNLVGANTEAFF.

The V gene is TRBV5-1, the J gene TRBJ1-2, with TRBD1 identical over 7 bases. This CDR3 comprises 14 residues. Germline CDR1 is SGHRS and CDR2 is YFSETQ. Trimming at V came to 0 bases and at J to 3 bases, leaving 2 bases not matched to a gene. CDR3 in DNA: TGCGCCAGCAGCTTGGAGGGGACAGACTATGGCTACACCTTC. Protein sequence: CASSLEGTDYGYTF. The whole variable domain, remainder taken from reference TRBV5-1 and TRBJ1-2, is KAGVTQTPRYLIKTRGQQVTLSCSPISGHRSVSWYQQTPGQGLQFLFEYFSETQRNKGNFPGRFSGRQFSNSRSEMNVSTLELGDSALYLCASSLEGTDYGYTFGSGTRLTVV.

The chain combines TRBV7-2 with TRBJ1-5, with 9 bases lining up with TRBD1. The CDR3 has 15 residues. V shed 5 bases, J shed 1 base, and the junction held 3 bases outside the gene matches. Per germline, CDR1 SGHTA and CDR2 FQGNSA. CDR3 sequence: CASSPQGASNQPQHF. The CDR3 DNA sequence: TGTGCCAGCAGCCCACAGGGGGCGAGCAATCAGCCCCAGCATTTT.

The sample holds one count of this clone. The J gene is TRBJ2-1, the V gene TRBV7-8; 8 bases match TRBD1. V was clipped by 1 base and J by 8 bases; unmatched bases: 4. This CDR3 has 14 amino acids. Germline CDR1 is SGHVS and CDR2 is FQNEAQ. CDR3 sequence (DNA): TGTGCCAGCAGCTTAGGGACAGGGAAGGATGAGCAGTTCTTC. Translated, it gives CASSLGTGKDEQFF.

The rearrangement joins TRBV5-1 to TRBJ2-3, with D perhaps TRBD1 (6 bases). Germline V lookup: CDR1 SGHRS, CDR2 YFSETQ. The CDR3 runs 13 residues. With 1 base removed from V and 6 bases from J, the gap between germline ends came to 9 bases. The chain's CDR3 is CASSLWGQDTQYF. The CDR3 DNA reads TGCGCCAGCAGCTTGTGGGGGCAGGATACGCAGTATTTT.

The CDR3 nucleotides read TGCGCCAGCAGCCAAATGCGGTTTAGCCACGAGCAGTACTTC. Protein: CASSQMRFSHEQYF. The chain joins TRBV4-1 to TRBJ2-7; D uncertain. Germline assignment: CDR1 MGHRA and CDR2 YSYEKL. Trimming pared 2 bases from V and 5 bases from J, leaving 13 bases between. This CDR3 comprises 14 residues.

The chain recombines TRBV18 with TRBJ2-7, with 9 positions matching TRBD1. From germline, CDR1 is KGHSH and CDR2 LQKENI. There are 17 residues in the CDR3. The J segment lost 0 bases and the V segment lost 3 bases, leaving 9 bases of the junction unmatched. Here the CDR3 DNA reads TGTGCCAGCTCACCGGGGAGAGGGACAGGGAGCTCCTACGAGCAGTACTTC. Protein sequence: CASSPGRGTGSSYEQYF. The entire variable domain, with the rest obtained from reference TRBV18 and TRBJ2-7, is as follows: NAGVMQNPRHLVRRRGQEARLRCSPMKGHSHVYWYRQLPEEGLKFMVYLQKENIIDESGMPKERFSAEFPKEGPSILRIQQVVRGDSAAYFCASSPGRGTGSSYEQYFGPGTRLTVT.

V gene TRBV7-8 combines with J gene TRBJ2-7, with 7 nucleotides matching TRBD1. V shed 6 bases and J 3 bases; nucleotides not matched to a gene: 11. The CDR3 has 15 amino acids. Germline CDR1 reads SGHVS; CDR2 reads FQNEAQ. Here the CDR3 DNA reads TGTGCCAGCAGAACAGACAGGGATCGCCGCTACGAGCAGTACTTC. Translating gives CASRTDRDRRYEQYF.

The J gene is TRBJ1-2, the V gene TRBV5-4, with 8 bases identical to TRBD1. Germline loops: CDR1 SGHNT, CDR2 YYREEE (reference sequence). This CDR3 has 16 amino acids. J was trimmed by 2 bases and V by 0 bases; bases with no gene match: 6. The CDR3 nucleotides are TGTGCCAGCAGCTTGGCACCGACAGGGGCCAACTATGGCTACACCTTC. It yields the protein CASSLAPTGANYGYTF.

The genes are TRBV9 and TRBJ1-2; D perhaps matches TRBD1 (6 bases). Germline CDR1 SGDLS, CDR2 YYNGEE. This CDR3 contains 16 residues. The V end was cut by 3 bases, the J end by 8 bases, with 23 bases between. This CDR3 reads CASSEVGGGPLTGYTF. Written as DNA, the CDR3 is TGTGCCAGCAGCGAGGTGGGAGGGGGGCCCCTAACCGGCTACACCTTC.

The chain has TRBV9 and TRBJ1-3; 7 bases line up with TRBD1. CDR1 and CDR2 from the germline V gene are SGDLS and YYNGEE. V lost 0 bases and J lost 1; bases outside the gene matches: 4. The CDR3 spans 16 residues. For the CDR3, the DNA is TGTGCCAGCAGCGTAGAAGGGGGCGGTTCTGGAAACACCATATATTTT. Protein product: CASSVEGGGSGNTIYF. The full variable domain, rest sourced from reference TRBV9 and TRBJ1-3, is DSGVTQTPKHLITATGQRVTLRCSPRSGDLSVYWYQQSLDQGLQFLIQYYNGEERAKGNILERFSAQQFPDLHSELNLSSLELGDSALYFCASSVEGGGSGNTIYFGEGSWLTVV.

V and J are TRBV4-3 and TRBJ2-5; weak D call: TRBD2 (5 bases). With 0 bases removed from V and 7 bases from J, the gap between germline ends came to 6 bases. Germline V gives CDR1 LGHNA, CDR2 YSLEER. The CDR3 covers 12 residues. CDR3 in amino acids: CASSQDRGTQYF. In nucleotides, the CDR3 is TGCGCCAGCAGCCAAGATCGGGGGACCCAGTACTTC.

A single count supports this clone. The chain has TRBV9 and TRBJ2-1, with D perhaps matching TRBD2 (5 bases). Trimming pared 3 bases from V and 4 bases from J, leaving 17 bases between. The germline gives CDR1 SGDLS, CDR2 YYNGEE. This CDR3 comprises 16 residues. The CDR3 bases are TGTGCCAGCAGCGCAATGGCTCCGGGAACTTACAATGAGCAGTTCTTC. Translation gives CASSAMAPGTYNEQFF.

The genes are TRBV7-9 and TRBJ1-5, with D maybe TRBD1 (5 bases). CDR1 is SEHNR and CDR2 is FQNEAQ in the germline V gene (reference sequence). The CDR3 runs 17 residues. The V end lost 5 bases, the J end lost 2 bases, and 19 bases lay between the germline ends. CDR3 sequence (DNA): TGTGCCAGCAGCCGTAACCATGACTGGGGCGGCAATCAGCCCCAGCATTTT. Protein sequence: CASSRNHDWGGNQPQHF.

The chain links TRBV13 to TRBJ2-4, with D possibly matching TRBD2 (5 bases). CDR3 length: 14 amino acids. CDR1 is PRHDT and CDR2 is FYEKMQ in the germline V gene (reference sequence). V lost 5 bases, J lost 1 base, and 9 bases lay in between. DNA for the CDR3: TGTGCCAGCAGCCCTGAGGGTGCCAAAAACATTCAGTACTTC. Translating it yields CASSPEGAKNIQYF.

This chain joins TRBV28 and TRBJ2-3; D is uncertain. CDR3 length: 13 amino acids. V lost 5 bases and J lost 5, with 11 bases in between. Germline V lookup: CDR1 MDHEN, CDR2 SYDVKM. As DNA, the CDR3 is TGTGCCAGCAGTAGCGCCAATCAAGATACGCAGTATTTT. Protein sequence: CASSSANQDTQYF. The complete variable domain, with remaining parts taken from reference TRBV28 and TRBJ2-3, reads DVKVTQSSRYLVKRTGEKVFLECVQDMDHENMFWYRQDPGLGLRLIYFSYDVKMKEKGDIPEGYSVSREKKERFSLILESASTNQTSMYLCASSSANQDTQYFGPGTRLTVL.

The chain joins TRBV4-3 to TRBJ2-3; 9 bases map to TRBD2. The germline gives CDR1 LGHNA, CDR2 YSLEER. V gave up 1 base and J gave up 4 bases; unmatched junction bases: 3. The CDR3 totals 15 residues. CDR3 nucleotides: TGCGCCAGCAGCCAAGCCCTAGCGGGGCCAGATACGCAGTATTTT. The encoded protein is CASSQALAGPDTQYF.

The rearrangement joins TRBV7-2 to TRBJ2-7; 7 nucleotides agree with TRBD1. Trimming took 5 bases from V and 0 from J; bases not matched to a gene: 4. From germline, CDR1 is SGHTA and CDR2 FQGNSA. CDR3 length equals 14 residues. CDR3 in amino acids: CASSTGTASYEQYF. For the CDR3, the DNA is TGTGCCAGCAGCACTGGGACAGCCTCCTACGAGCAGTACTTC.

CDR3 residues: CASSQGQEVLTGANVLTF. CDR3 in DNA: TGCGCCAGCAGCCAGGGACAGGAGGTCCTCACTGGGGCCAACGTCCTGACTTTC. The V gene is TRBV4-1, the J gene TRBJ2-6; 8 bases are a match to TRBD1. The CDR3 is 18 amino acids. V was clipped by 3 bases and J by 2 bases; unmatched bases: 9. CDR1 and CDR2 from the germline V gene are MGHRA and YSYEKL.

The V and J genes are TRBV19 and TRBJ1-4; perhaps TRBD1 as D (6 bases). Germline V gives CDR1 LNHDA, CDR2 SQIVND (reference sequence). The CDR3 extends over 15 amino acids. V lost 6 bases to trimming and J lost 4 bases, with 15 bases between them. The CDR3 DNA follows: TGTGCCAGTAGCCGGACGACAGGATATAATGAAAAACTGTTTTTT. This sequence encodes CASSRTTGYNEKLFF.